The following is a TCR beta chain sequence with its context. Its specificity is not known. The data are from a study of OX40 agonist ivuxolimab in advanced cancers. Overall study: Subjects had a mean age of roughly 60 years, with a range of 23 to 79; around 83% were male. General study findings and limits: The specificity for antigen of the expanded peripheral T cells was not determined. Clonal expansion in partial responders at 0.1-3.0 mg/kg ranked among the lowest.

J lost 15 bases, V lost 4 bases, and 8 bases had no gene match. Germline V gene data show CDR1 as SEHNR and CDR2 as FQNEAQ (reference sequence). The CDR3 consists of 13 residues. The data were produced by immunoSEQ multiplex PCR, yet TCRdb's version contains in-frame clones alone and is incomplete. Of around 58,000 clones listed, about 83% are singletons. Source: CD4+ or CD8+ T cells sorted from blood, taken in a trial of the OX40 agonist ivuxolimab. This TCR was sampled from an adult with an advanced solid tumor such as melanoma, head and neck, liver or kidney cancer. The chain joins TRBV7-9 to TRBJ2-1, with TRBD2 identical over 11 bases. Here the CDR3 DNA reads TGTGCCAGCAGCTCTTCTAGCGGGGGGTGGACGTTCTTC. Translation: CASSSSSGGWTFF. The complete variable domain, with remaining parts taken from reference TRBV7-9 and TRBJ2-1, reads DTGVSQNPRHKITKRGQNVTFRCDPISEHNRLYWYRQTLGQGPEFLTYFQNEAQLEKSRLLSDRFSAERPKGSFSTLEIQRTEQGDSAMYLCASSSSSGGWTFFGPGTRLTVL.